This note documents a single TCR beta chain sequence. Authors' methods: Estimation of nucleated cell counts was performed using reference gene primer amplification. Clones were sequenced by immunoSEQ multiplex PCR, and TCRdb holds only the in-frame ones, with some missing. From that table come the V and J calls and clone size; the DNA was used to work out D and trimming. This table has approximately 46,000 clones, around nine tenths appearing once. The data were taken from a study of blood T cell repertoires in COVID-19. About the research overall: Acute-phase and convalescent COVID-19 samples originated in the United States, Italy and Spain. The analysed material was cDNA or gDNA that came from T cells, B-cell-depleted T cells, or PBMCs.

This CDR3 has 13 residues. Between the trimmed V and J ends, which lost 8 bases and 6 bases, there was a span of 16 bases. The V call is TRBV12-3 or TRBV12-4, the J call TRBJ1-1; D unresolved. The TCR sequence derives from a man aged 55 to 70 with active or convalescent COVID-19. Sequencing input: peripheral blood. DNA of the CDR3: TGTGCCAGCCGGTCGGGGTCTGTCGCTGAAGCTTTCTTT. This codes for CASRSGSVAEAFF.